Each of the 30 T cell receptor beta chains below was sequenced from the same sample in a study of T-cell memory formation after mild COVID-19. TCRdb processed the 5' RACE reads anew with MiXCR; each CDR3 protein has one entry. The table records about 81,000 distinct CDR3 sequences, about 23% of them present only once. Sequences were obtained from PBMCs or a T cell subset sorted from them (not recorded which). These receptors were collected from a man aged 18 to 30 who had mild COVID-19 (a few samples of this study predate the infection). Cell type and time point are not known.

V and J are TRBV5-1 and TRBJ1-1; tentative D call: TRBD1 (6 bases). This CDR3 spans 14 amino acids. The germline V gene encodes CDR1 SGHRS and CDR2 YFSETQ. With 3 bases removed from V and 11 bases from J, the gap between germline ends came to 20 bases. Here the CDR3 DNA reads TGCGCCAGCAGCTCCCAAGGGGGACGGCCGGGGGCTTTCTTT. Its protein is CASSSQGGRPGAFF.

This clonotype was seen more than once but under ten times. This CDR3 is CAWKRPSPKETQYF. CDR3 DNA: TGTGCCTGGAAGCGTCCTAGCCCCAAAGAGACCCAGTACTTC. The chain links TRBV30 to TRBJ2-5; tentatively, D is TRBD2 (5 bases). The V end lost 4 bases, the J end lost 3 bases, and 15 bases lay between the germline ends. The CDR3 is made up of 14 amino acids. Germline V gene lookup returns CDR1 GTSNPN and CDR2 SVGIG (reference sequence).

This clonotype was seen more than once but under ten times. The V call is TRBV7-9, the J call TRBJ2-7; 8 positions agree with TRBD1. The CDR3 is made up of 14 amino acids. The trim removed 1 base at V and 2 bases at J, leaving 1 base unmatched. Germline assignment: CDR1 SEHNR and CDR2 FQNEAQ (reference sequence). CDR3: CASSLGTGPYEQYV. The CDR3 DNA reads as TGTGCCAGCAGCTTAGGGACAGGGCCCTACGAGCAGTACGTC.

The chain joins TRBV11-2 to TRBJ1-4; no clear D gene. CDR3 size: 17 residues. V lost 1 base and J lost 3, with 15 bases in between. Per germline, CDR1 SGHAT and CDR2 FQNNGV. CDR3 sequence: CASSLVNVVVANEKLFF. The CDR3, as DNA: TGTGCCAGCAGCTTAGTCAACGTGGTTGTGGCTAATGAAAAACTGTTTTTT. Combining the CDR3 with reference TRBV11-2 and TRBJ1-4 gives the whole variable domain EAGVAQSPRYKIIEKRQSVAFWCNPISGHATLYWYQQILGQGPKLLIQFQNNGVVDDSQLPKDRFSAERLKGVDSTLKIQPAKLEDSAVYLCASSLVNVVVANEKLFFGSGTQLSVL.

This clonotype has a count of ten or more. The rearrangement links TRBV29-1 to TRBJ2-3, with 9 bases identical to TRBD1. The CDR3 is 14 residues long. With V trimmed by 6 bases and J by 6 bases, 10 bases remained unmatched. Germline assignment: CDR1 SQVTM and CDR2 ANQGSEA. Here the CDR3 reads CSVETGTGKDTQYF. The CDR3 DNA follows: TGCAGCGTGGAAACCGGGACAGGGAAGGATACGCAGTATTTT.

The chain is built from TRBV20-1 and TRBJ2-3; D gene ambiguous. The germline V gene encodes CDR1 DFQATT and CDR2 SNEGSKA (reference sequence). The V and J ends lost 0 bases and 6 bases respectively, with 10 bases between them. This CDR3 has 13 residues. The CDR3 spells CSAREPSADTQYF. In nucleotides, the CDR3 is TGCAGTGCTAGAGAGCCCTCGGCGGATACGCAGTATTTT.

This clonotype has just a few counts. The chain combines TRBV12-3 or TRBV12-4 with TRBJ2-7, with TRBD2 matching 7 bases. This CDR3 has 13 amino acids. The V gene end was trimmed by 4 bases and the J gene end by 3 bases; junction bases not matched to a gene: 3. The CDR3 DNA reads as TGTGCCAGCAGTTCCGGGGGGTTCTACGAGCAGTACTTC. It encodes CASSSGGFYEQYF.

V is TRBV7-9 and J is TRBJ2-3, with D maybe TRBD2 (5 bases). Trimming took 2 bases from V and 4 from J, leaving 13 bases between them. The germline V gene encodes CDR1 SEHNR and CDR2 FQNEAQ (reference sequence). CDR3 size: 15 residues. CDR3 bases: TGTGCCAGCAGCTTACTAGCCAGCAGCCCAGATACGCAGTATTTT. Translating it yields CASSLLASSPDTQYF.

The CDR3: CASSLNTAVGTEAFF. The CDR3 region has the DNA TGTGCCAGCAGCCTGAACACAGCGGTCGGCACTGAAGCTTTCTTT. The chain has TRBV5-4 and TRBJ1-1; D uncertain. The length of the CDR3 is 15 residues. With 4 bases removed from V and 4 bases from J, the gap between germline ends came to 17 bases. The germline CDR1 and CDR2 sequences are SGHNT and YYREEE (reference sequence).

The chain joins TRBV7-6 to TRBJ2-7, with D hard to call. The V gene's germline CDR1 is SGHVS and CDR2 FNYEAQ. The ends were cut back, 5 bases at V and 5 bases at J, with 10 bases in the middle. The CDR3 is 12 amino acids. In nucleotides, the CDR3 is TGTGCCAGCAGCCCCGGGTGGGACGAGCAGTACTTC. Its translation: CASSPGWDEQYF.

This clonotype has a handful of counts. V usage is TRBV10-3 and J usage is TRBJ1-1; TRBD1 agrees at 7 bases. CDR3 length: 14 amino acids. Losses at the gene ends were 7 bases for V and 4 bases for J; bases not matched to a gene: 9. In germline, CDR1 is ENHRY, CDR2 SYGVKD. The CDR3 coding sequence is TGTGCCATCATGGAGCCGGGACAGTCCACTGAAGCTTTCTTT. Translation gives CAIMEPGQSTEAFF.

The J gene is TRBJ1-1, the V gene TRBV4-3; D is unresolved. CDR1 is LGHNA, CDR2 YSLEER, per germline. The CDR3 covers 13 residues. Trimming left V 0 bases short and J 3 bases short, with 5 bases between. CDR3 in amino acids: CASSQDSDTEAFF. In DNA, the CDR3 is TGCGCCAGCAGCCAAGACTCGGACACTGAAGCTTTCTTT.

This clonotype was seen at least ten times. This rearrangement joins TRBV4-3 to TRBJ2-6; the D gene is possibly TRBD2 (5 bases). Germline lookup yields CDR1 LGHNA and CDR2 YSLEER. V lost 0 bases and J 0 bases, leaving 6 bases between the germline ends. The CDR3 totals 16 residues. The CDR3 sequence: CASSQEGSSGANVLTF. CDR3 coding DNA: TGCGCCAGCAGCCAAGAAGGGAGCTCTGGGGCCAACGTCCTGACTTTC.

This clonotype was counted a few times. The gene calls are TRBV7-3 and TRBJ2-5, with D perhaps TRBD1 or TRBD2 (6 bases each). The CDR3 length is 16 residues. The V gene lost 5 bases and the J gene lost 6 bases, with 22 bases spanning the gap. The germline V gene has CDR1 SGHTA and CDR2 FQGTGA. Here the CDR3 reads CASSVLGGVPLQTQYF. The CDR3 region has the DNA TGTGCCAGCAGCGTCCTCGGGGGCGTCCCCCTGCAGACCCAGTACTTC.

This clonotype was counted once. The chain uses TRBV7-9 and TRBJ2-5; D uncertain. The CDR3 spans 16 residues. V was cut by 1 base and J by 2 bases, with 14 bases left in between. CDR1 is SEHNR and CDR2 is FQNEAQ in the germline V gene (reference sequence). CDR3 region: CASSLVVWPPQETQYF. CDR3 coding DNA: TGTGCCAGCAGCTTAGTCGTCTGGCCACCTCAAGAGACCCAGTACTTC.

The rearrangement links TRBV5-1 to TRBJ2-7; the D gene could be TRBD1 or TRBD2 (5 bases each). Trimming removed 4 bases at V and 6 bases at J, with 17 bases between. Germline CDR1 and CDR2: SGHRS and YFSETQ. The length of the CDR3 is 14 residues. CDR3 region: CASSPGTGVGEQYF. In DNA, the CDR3 is TGCGCCAGCAGCCCCGGGACCGGGGTCGGCGAGCAGTACTTC.

This clonotype was recorded many times. V gene TRBV4-1 combines with J gene TRBJ2-7; D might be TRBD1 (6 bases). The CDR3 runs to 13 residues. The V end lost 8 bases, the J end lost 1 base, and 12 bases lay between the germline ends. Germline V gene sequence: CDR1 MGHRA, CDR2 YSYEKL. CDR3 bases: TGCGCCAGCGCAGGGGAGTTATCCTACGAGCAGTACTTC. Its translation is CASAGELSYEQYF.

This clonotype was counted a few times. V and J are TRBV21-1 and TRBJ1-5; TRBD1 reflects the table's D call only, with no check against the DNA. TRBV21-1 is an annotated pseudogene. This CDR3 contains 16 residues. CDR3 loop: CASSIPGPKGGQPQHF. The CDR3 DNA is TGTGCCAGCAGTATTCCGGGACCCAAAGGGGGTCAGCCCCAGCATTTT.

The genes are TRBV6-6 and TRBJ2-3, with 7 bases identical to TRBD2. J was trimmed by 4 bases and V by 6 bases; bases with no gene match: 10. The CDR3 extends over 15 amino acids. Germline CDR1 reads MNHNY; CDR2 reads SVGAGI (reference sequence). The CDR3 nucleotides read TGTGCCAGCAGGCCCTGGAGCGGGGTGCCAGATACGCAGTATTTT. Protein: CASRPWSGVPDTQYF.

The chain has TRBV5-5 and TRBJ2-1, with 7 positions matching TRBD2. Germline loops: CDR1 SGHKS, CDR2 YYEKEE (reference sequence). V lost 2 bases and J lost 7; bases outside the gene matches: 9. The CDR3 has 15 residues. CDR3 sequence (DNA): TGTGCCAGCAGCTTCGGGCAGAAGGGAGGGAATGAGCAGTTCTTC. It codes for CASSFGQKGGNEQFF.

This clonotype was detected many times. V is TRBV6-5 and J is TRBJ2-7; 11 bases fit TRBD2. V shed 6 bases and J 7 bases; nucleotides not matched to a gene: 8. CDR3 size: 14 residues. Germline V gives CDR1 MNHEY, CDR2 SVGAGI. Written as DNA, the CDR3 is TGTGCCAGCAGCTATAGCGGGGGGGCGGGGGAGCAGTACTTC. It encodes CASSYSGGAGEQYF.

The chain has TRBV10-1 and TRBJ2-7; 8 nucleotides match TRBD1. CDR1 is WNHNN and CDR2 is SYGVQD in the germline V gene (reference sequence). The CDR3 loop spans 15 amino acids. Trimming took 0 bases from V and 4 from J; bases not matched to a gene: 5. This CDR3 reads CASSESMDRDYEQYF. The CDR3 DNA follows: TGCGCCAGCAGTGAGTCAATGGACAGGGATTACGAGCAGTACTTC.

This clonotype was observed once. The V gene is TRBV4-1, the J gene TRBJ2-3, with D uncertain. Germline-derived CDR1 and CDR2 are MGHRA and YSYEKL. V lost 4 bases to trimming and J lost 1 base, with 15 bases between them. There are 16 residues in the CDR3. The CDR3 DNA reads as TGCGCCAGCAGCCTCAGGACCTTGCTGGGCACAGATACGCAGTATTTT. Amino acids: CASSLRTLLGTDTQYF.

This clonotype has just a few counts. The rearrangement links TRBV7-3 to TRBJ2-5, with unresolved D. CDR1 and CDR2 from the germline V gene are SGHTA and FQGTGA. Trimming shortened V by 6 bases and J by 4 bases, and 18 bases separated the two germline ends. The CDR3 length is 15 residues. CDR3 sequence reads: CASRSSPGSRETQYF. The CDR3 bases are TGTGCCAGCAGGTCCAGCCCGGGCTCTCGAGAGACCCAGTACTTC. The full variable domain, rest sourced from reference TRBV7-3 and TRBJ2-5, is GAGVSQTPSNKVTEKGKYVELRCDPISGHTALYWYRQSLGQGPEFLIYFQGTGAADDSGLPNDRFFAVRPEGSVSTLKIQRTERGDSAVYLCASRSSPGSRETQYFGPGTRLLVL.

V usage is TRBV20-1 and J usage is TRBJ1-5; D remains ambiguous. The CDR3 sequence is 15 residues long. Trimming removed 0 bases at V and 3 bases at J, with 12 bases between. Germline values: CDR1 DFQATT, CDR2 SNEGSKA (reference sequence). The CDR3 loop is CSAREGNVFNQPQHF. CDR3 in DNA: TGCAGTGCTAGAGAAGGGAATGTGTTCAATCAGCCCCAGCATTTT.

This clonotype was detected only a few times. The rearrangement joins TRBV7-2 to TRBJ2-5; D not resolved. V lost 2 bases and J lost 2, with 12 bases in between. CDR1 is SGHTA, CDR2 FQGNSA, per germline. This CDR3 comprises 15 residues. CDR3 in amino acids: CASSLSAPPQETQYF. CDR3 nucleotide sequence: TGTGCCAGCAGCTTATCGGCTCCGCCTCAAGAGACCCAGTACTTC.

This clonotype was seen only a few times. This rearrangement joins TRBV4-3 to TRBJ2-3, with 16 bases identical to TRBD2. The CDR3 runs to 16 residues. With 5 bases clipped from V and 5 bases from J, the junction kept 4 bases outside the gene matches. CDR1 LGHNA and CDR2 YSLEER come from the germline V gene. The CDR3 sequence: CASSKGLAGGLDTQYF. Written as DNA, the CDR3 is TGCGCCAGCAGCAAGGGACTAGCGGGGGGGCTAGATACGCAGTATTTT.

This clonotype was seen a handful of times. This chain links TRBV6-2 or TRBV6-3 with TRBJ1-1, with D maybe TRBD1 (6 bases). The ends were cut back, 6 bases at V and 5 bases at J, with 13 bases in the middle. Germline-derived CDR1 and CDR2 are MNHEY and SVGEGT. This CDR3 has 13 amino acids. CDR3 nucleotide sequence: TGTGCCAGCAGGGGAGGGGGTGGAACTGAAGCTTTCTTT. Its translation is CASRGGGGTEAFF.

The genes are TRBV6-5 and TRBJ2-5, with 9 bases lining up with TRBD1. V trimming: 6 bases; J trimming: 5 bases; junction bases outside the gene matches: 10. The CDR3 length is 15 residues. The V gene's germline CDR1 is MNHEY and CDR2 SVGAGI. The CDR3 DNA is TGTGCCAGCAGGCCCACAGGGGGCTTGGGGGAGACCCAGTACTTC. Translating gives CASRPTGGLGETQYF.

This rearrangement joins TRBV7-6 to TRBJ2-3; 7 bases are a match to TRBD2. Germline assignment: CDR1 SGHVS and CDR2 FNYEAQ. This CDR3 is 16 amino acids long. V lost 0 bases to trimming and J lost 1 base; unmatched junction nucleotides: 4. CDR3 sequence reads: CASSLARGDGTDTQYF. CDR3 sequence (DNA): TGTGCCAGCAGCTTAGCTCGGGGGGACGGCACAGATACGCAGTATTTT.